This section outlines one T cell receptor (beta chain) sequence together with its context. Its antigen is as yet unknown. The sample comes from a study of OX40 agonist ivuxolimab in advanced cancers. General observations from the study: Expanded clones were, on average, more numerous in CD8+ T cells than in CD4+. Expanded peripheral T-cell antigen specificity went undetermined. Partial responders receiving 0.1-3.0 mg/kg showed among the lowest clonal expansion.

Germline assignment: CDR1 LNHDA and CDR2 SQIVND (reference sequence). The CDR3 sequence is 15 residues long. J was trimmed by 5 bases and V by 4 bases; bases with no gene match: 8. The data were produced by immunoSEQ multiplex PCR, yet TCRdb's version contains in-frame clones alone and is incomplete. The sample has 77,000 or so clones; about 89% are singletons. The chain combines TRBV19 with TRBJ1-1, with TRBD1 identical over 9 bases. The sequenced sample was CD4+ or CD8+ T cells sorted from blood, obtained in a trial of the OX40 agonist ivuxolimab. The sequence derives from an adult with an advanced solid tumor such as melanoma, head and neck, liver or kidney cancer. The DNA of the CDR3 is TGTGCCAGTAGTACCGGGACAGGGAGGCCGACTGAAGCTTTCTTT. Translating gives CASSTGTGRPTEAFF.